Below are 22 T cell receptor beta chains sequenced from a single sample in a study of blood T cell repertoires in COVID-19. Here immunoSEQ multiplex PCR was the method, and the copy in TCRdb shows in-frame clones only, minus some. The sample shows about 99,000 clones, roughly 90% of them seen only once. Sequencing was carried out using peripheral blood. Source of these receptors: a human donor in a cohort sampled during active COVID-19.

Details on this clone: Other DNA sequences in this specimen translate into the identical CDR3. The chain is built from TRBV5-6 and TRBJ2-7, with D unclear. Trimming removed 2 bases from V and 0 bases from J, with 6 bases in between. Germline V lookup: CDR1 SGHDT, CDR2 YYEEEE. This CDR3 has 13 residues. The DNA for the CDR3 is TGTGCCAGCAGCTTTGGCGGCTCCTACGAGCAGTACTTC. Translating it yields CASSFGGSYEQYF.

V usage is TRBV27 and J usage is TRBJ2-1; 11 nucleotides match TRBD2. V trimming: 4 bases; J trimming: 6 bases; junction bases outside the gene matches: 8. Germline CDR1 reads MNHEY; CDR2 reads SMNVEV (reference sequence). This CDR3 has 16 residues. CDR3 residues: CASSSYSGGASNEQFF. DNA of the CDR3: TGTGCCAGCAGTTCGTATAGCGGGGGGGCCTCCAATGAGCAGTTCTTC.

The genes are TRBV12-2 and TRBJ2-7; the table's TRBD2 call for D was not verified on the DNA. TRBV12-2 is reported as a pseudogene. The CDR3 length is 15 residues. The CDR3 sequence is CASRLAGTRNYEQYF. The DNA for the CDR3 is TGTGCAAGTCGCTTAGCGGGGACTAGAAACTACGAGCAGTACTTC.

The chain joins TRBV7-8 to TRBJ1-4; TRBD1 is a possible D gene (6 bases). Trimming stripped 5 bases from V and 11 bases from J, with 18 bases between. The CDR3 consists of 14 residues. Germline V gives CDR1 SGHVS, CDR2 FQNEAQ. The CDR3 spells CASSPGVQGQKLFF. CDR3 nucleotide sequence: TGTGCCAGCAGCCCTGGAGTCCAGGGGCAGAAACTGTTTTTT.

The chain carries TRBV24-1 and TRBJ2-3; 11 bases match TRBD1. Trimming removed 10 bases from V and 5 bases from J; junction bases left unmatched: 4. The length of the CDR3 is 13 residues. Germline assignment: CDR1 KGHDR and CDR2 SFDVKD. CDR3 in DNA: TGTGCCACGGGGGACAGGGGGAGAGATACGCAGTATTTT. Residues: CATGDRGRDTQYF.

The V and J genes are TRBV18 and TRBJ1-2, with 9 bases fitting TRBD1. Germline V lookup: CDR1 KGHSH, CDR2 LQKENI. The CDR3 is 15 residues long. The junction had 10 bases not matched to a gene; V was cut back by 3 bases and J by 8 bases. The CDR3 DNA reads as TGTGCCAGCTCACCCGCCACGGACAGGGGACAGGGCTACACCTTC. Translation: CASSPATDRGQGYTF.

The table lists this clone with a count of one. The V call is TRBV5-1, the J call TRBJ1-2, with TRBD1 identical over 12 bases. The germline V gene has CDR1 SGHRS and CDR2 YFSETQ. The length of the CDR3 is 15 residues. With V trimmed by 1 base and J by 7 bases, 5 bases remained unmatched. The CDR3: CASSLSGQGASGYTF. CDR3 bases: TGCGCCAGCAGCTTGTCGGGACAGGGGGCAAGTGGCTACACCTTC. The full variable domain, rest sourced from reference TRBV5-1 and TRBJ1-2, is KAGVTQTPRYLIKTRGQQVTLSCSPISGHRSVSWYQQTPGQGLQFLFEYFSETQRNKGNFPGRFSGRQFSNSRSEMNVSTLELGDSALYLCASSLSGQGASGYTFGSGTRLTVV.

CDR3 residues: CASSVAQGNTEAFF. DNA of the CDR3: TGTGCCAGCAGCGTAGCACAGGGGAACACTGAAGCTTTCTTT. This rearrangement joins TRBV9 to TRBJ1-1; weak D call: TRBD1 (6 bases). The germline CDR1 and CDR2 sequences are SGDLS and YYNGEE. The CDR3 loop spans 14 amino acids. The V end was cut by 0 bases, the J end by 1 base, with 7 bases between.

CDR3 sequence (DNA): TGTGCCAGCAGTGAGGGTTTTCGGGACTTGAATGAAAAACTGTTTTTT. Its protein product is CASSEGFRDLNEKLFF. The chain carries TRBV2 and TRBJ1-4; D is perhaps TRBD1 (5 bases). V was pared by 3 bases and J by 5 bases, with 16 bases between. The germline V gene encodes CDR1 SNHLY and CDR2 FYNNEI. This CDR3 is 16 amino acids long.

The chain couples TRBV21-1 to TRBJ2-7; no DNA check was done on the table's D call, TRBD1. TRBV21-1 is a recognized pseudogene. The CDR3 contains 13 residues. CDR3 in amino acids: CASSKELWAEQYF. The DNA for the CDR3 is TGTGCCAGCAGCAAAGAATTATGGGCCGAGCAGTACTTC.

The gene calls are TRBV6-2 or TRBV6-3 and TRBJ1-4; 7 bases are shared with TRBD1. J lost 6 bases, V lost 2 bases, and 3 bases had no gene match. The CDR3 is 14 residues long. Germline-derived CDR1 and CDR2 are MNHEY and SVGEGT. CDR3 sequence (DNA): TGTGCCAGCAGTTACCCGGGACAGTATGAAAAACTGTTTTTT. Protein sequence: CASSYPGQYEKLFF.

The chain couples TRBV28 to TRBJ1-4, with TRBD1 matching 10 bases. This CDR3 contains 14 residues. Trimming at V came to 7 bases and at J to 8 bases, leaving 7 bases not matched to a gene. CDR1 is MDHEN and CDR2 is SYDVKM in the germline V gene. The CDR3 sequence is CASTSGTGAEKLFF. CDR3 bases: TGTGCCAGCACCTCCGGGACAGGGGCCGAAAAACTGTTTTTT.

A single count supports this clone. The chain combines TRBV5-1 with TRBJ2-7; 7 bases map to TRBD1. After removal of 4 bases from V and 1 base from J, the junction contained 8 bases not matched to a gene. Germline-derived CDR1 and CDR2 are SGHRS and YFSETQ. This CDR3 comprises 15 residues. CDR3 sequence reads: CASSPGTVGSYEQYF. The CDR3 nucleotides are TGCGCCAGCAGCCCGGGGACAGTCGGTTCCTACGAGCAGTACTTC.

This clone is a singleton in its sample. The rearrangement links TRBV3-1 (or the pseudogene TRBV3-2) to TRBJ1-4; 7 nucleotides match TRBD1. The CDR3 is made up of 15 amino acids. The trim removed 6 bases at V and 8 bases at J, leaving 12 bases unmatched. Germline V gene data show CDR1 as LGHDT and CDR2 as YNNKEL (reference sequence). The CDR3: CASRSEQGRNEKLFF. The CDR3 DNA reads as TGTGCCAGCAGATCCGAACAGGGGAGAAACGAAAAACTGTTTTTT.

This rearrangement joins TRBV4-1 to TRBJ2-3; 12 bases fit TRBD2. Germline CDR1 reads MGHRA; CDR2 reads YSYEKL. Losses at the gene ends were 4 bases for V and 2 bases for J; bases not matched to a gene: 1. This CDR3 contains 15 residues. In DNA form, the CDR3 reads TGCGCCAGCAGCCCTAGCGGGGGGGACACAGATACGCAGTATTTT. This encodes CASSPSGGDTDTQYF.

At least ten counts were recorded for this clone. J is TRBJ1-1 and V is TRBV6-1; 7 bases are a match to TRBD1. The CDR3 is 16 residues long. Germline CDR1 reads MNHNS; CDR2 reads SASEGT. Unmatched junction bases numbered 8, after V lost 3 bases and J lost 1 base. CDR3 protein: CASSDLRDSQNTEAFF. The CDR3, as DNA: TGTGCCAGCAGTGACCTTCGGGACAGTCAGAACACTGAAGCTTTCTTT.

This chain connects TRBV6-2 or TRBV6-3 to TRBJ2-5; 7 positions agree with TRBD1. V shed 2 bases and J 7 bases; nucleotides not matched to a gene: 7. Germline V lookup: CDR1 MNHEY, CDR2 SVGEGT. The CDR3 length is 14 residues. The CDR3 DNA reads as TGTGCCAGCAGTTACCGACAGGGTCCGGGGACCCAGTACTTC. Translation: CASSYRQGPGTQYF.

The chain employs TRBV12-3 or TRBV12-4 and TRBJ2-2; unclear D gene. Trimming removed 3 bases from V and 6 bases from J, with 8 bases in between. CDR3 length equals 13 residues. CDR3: CASSFDTSGELFF. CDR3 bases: TGTGCCAGCAGTTTTGACACCTCCGGGGAGCTGTTTTTT.

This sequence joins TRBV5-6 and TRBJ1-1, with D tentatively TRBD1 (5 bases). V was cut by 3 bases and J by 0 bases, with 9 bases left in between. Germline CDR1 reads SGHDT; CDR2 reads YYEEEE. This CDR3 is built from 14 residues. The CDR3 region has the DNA TGTGCCAGCAGCTGGACACTAATGAACACTGAAGCTTTCTTT. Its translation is CASSWTLMNTEAFF.

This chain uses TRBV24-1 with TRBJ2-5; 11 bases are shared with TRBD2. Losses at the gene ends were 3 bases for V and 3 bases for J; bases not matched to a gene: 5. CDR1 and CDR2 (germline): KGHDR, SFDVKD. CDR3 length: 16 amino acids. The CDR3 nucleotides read TGTGCCACCAGTGATCCGGGGACTAGCGGAGAAGAGACCCAGTACTTC. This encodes CATSDPGTSGEETQYF.

CDR3 nucleotide sequence: TGTGCCAGCAGTCTAAGCTCGGGAGAAGGGCTGTTCGGGCAGTTCTTC. Its protein is CASSLSSGEGLFGQFF. The gene calls are TRBV13 and TRBJ2-1, with D possibly being TRBD2 (6 bases). There are 16 residues in the CDR3. Germline CDR1 is PRHDT and CDR2 is FYEKMQ (reference sequence). With 6 bases removed from V and 12 bases from J, the gap between germline ends came to 27 bases.

CDR3 nucleotides: TGTGCCAGCACCCCAAATCGCAGGGACTATGGCTACACCTTC. Its translation: CASTPNRRDYGYTF. The V gene is TRBV7-2, the J gene TRBJ1-2; possibly TRBD1 for D (5 bases). Germline CDR1 is SGHTA and CDR2 is FQGNSA. The CDR3 runs 14 residues. Trimming removed 7 bases from V and 3 bases from J, with 15 bases in between.